This passage covers 3 T cell receptor beta chains from one sample sequenced in a study of cytomegalovirus exposure and HLA in healthy donors. Assay used: immunoSEQ multiplex PCR; TCRdb lists only in-frame clones, some missing. The sample lists about 260,000 clones; 80% to 95% were seen once. The source material was PBMCs. The source of these receptors is a woman in her twenties or thirties in good health and CMV-seronegative.

The chain joins TRBV30 to TRBJ2-2, with D perhaps TRBD1 or TRBD2 (6 bases each). CDR3 size: 13 residues. Per germline, CDR1 GTSNPN and CDR2 SVGIG (reference sequence). Trimming took off 2 bases at V and 7 bases at J, with 11 bases between the two ends. This CDR3 reads CAWSIGGRGELFF. The CDR3 DNA reads TGTGCCTGGAGTATAGGGGGGCGCGGGGAGCTGTTTTTT.

This sequence joins TRBV2 and TRBJ1-2, with a tentative D call TRBD1 (5 bases). Germline loops: CDR1 SNHLY, CDR2 FYNNEI. Trimming shortened V by 6 bases and J by 4 bases, and 12 bases separated the two germline ends. This CDR3 comprises 13 residues. The CDR3 nucleotides read TGTGCCAGCAGCGGGACGGAAACCTATGGCTACACCTTC. Its translation: CASSGTETYGYTF.

The chain combines TRBV29-1 with TRBJ2-7, with TRBD2 matching over 8 bases. The CDR3 is made up of 13 amino acids. V lost 7 bases, J lost 3 bases, and 8 bases stayed unmatched. Germline CDR1 is SQVTM and CDR2 is ANQGSEA. The CDR3 here is CSDAPGTSYEQYF. CDR3 sequence (DNA): TGCAGCGACGCCCCCGGGACTAGCTACGAGCAGTACTTC.